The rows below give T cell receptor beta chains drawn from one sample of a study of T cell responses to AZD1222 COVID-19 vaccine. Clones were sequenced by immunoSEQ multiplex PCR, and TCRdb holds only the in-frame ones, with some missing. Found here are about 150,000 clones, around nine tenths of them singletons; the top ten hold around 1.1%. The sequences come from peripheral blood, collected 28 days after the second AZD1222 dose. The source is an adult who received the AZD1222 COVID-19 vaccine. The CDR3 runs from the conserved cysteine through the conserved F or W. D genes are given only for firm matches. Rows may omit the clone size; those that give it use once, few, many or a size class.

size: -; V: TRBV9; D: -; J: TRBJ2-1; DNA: TGTGCCAGCAGCGTAGGTACAGAAGACAATGAGCAGTTCTTC; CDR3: CASSVGTEDNEQFF
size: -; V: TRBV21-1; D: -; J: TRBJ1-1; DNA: TGTGCCAGCAGCAAAGCTGGCAGGATGAGGCCTAAGGGGAGGTTGCCGCCGGACACTGAAGCTTTCTTT; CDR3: CASSKAGRMRPKGRLPPDTEAFF
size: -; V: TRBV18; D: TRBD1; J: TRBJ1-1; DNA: TGTGCCAGCTCACCACAGACAGGGAGGAACACTGAAGCTTTCTTT; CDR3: CASSPQTGRNTEAFF
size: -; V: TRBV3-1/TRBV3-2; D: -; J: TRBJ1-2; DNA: TGTGCCAGCAGCCCTTCTCTAGGTGGCTATGGCTACACCTTC; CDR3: CASSPSLGGYGYTF
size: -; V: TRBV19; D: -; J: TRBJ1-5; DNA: TGTGCCAGTAGTATCGGTAGGTCGGCGTCGGGCAATCAGCCCCAGCATTTT; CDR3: CASSIGRSASGNQPQHF
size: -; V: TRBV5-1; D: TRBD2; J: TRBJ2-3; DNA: TGCGCCAGCAGTCCCGGGACTAGCGGGGTGAGCACAGATACGCAGTATTTT; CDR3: CASSPGTSGVSTDTQYF
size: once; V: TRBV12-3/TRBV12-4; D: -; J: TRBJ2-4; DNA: TGTGCCAGCAGTTTAAGACAATGGGACATTCAGTACTTC; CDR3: CASSLRQWDIQYF
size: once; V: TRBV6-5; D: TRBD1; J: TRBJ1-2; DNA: TGTGCCAGCCGAGACAGGGGCCCCGGCTATGGCTACACCTTC; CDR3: CASRDRGPGYGYTF
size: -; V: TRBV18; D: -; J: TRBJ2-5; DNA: TGTGCCAGCTCCCCCCAGGACTATCAAGAGACCCAGTACTTC; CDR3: CASSPQDYQETQYF
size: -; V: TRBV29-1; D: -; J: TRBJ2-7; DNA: TGCAGCGTTCAGAGACAGTTCAGCTCCTACGAGCAGTACTTC; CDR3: CSVQRQFSSYEQYF
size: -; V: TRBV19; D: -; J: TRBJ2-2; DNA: TGTGCCAGTGAGGAACCTTCGGGCGGGGAGCTGTTTTTT; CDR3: CASEEPSGGELFF
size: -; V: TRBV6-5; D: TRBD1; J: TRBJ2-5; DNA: TGTGCCAGCAACCGACAGGGCTGGGAGACCCAGTACTTC; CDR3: CASNRQGWETQYF
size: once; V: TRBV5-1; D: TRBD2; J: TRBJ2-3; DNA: TGCGCCAGCAGCCGGGGGCTAGCGGGGGGAGATACGCAGTATTTT; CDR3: CASSRGLAGGDTQYF
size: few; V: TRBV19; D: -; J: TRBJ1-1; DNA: TGTGCCAGTAGTGGCCGGGACGGGAACACTGAAGCTTTCTTT; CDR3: CASSGRDGNTEAFF
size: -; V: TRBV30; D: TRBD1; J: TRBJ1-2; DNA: TGTGCCTGGAGGGCCCCGGGGACAGGGAATGGCTACACCTTC; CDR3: CAWRAPGTGNGYTF
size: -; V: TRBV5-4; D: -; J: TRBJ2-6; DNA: TGTGCCAGCAGCCTAGAGGGTTCTGGGGCCAACGTCCTGACTTTC; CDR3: CASSLEGSGANVLTF
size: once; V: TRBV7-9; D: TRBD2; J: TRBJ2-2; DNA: TGTGCCAGCAGCCCTCAGCGGGGGCCGAGCACCGGGGAGCTGTTTTTT; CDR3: CASSPQRGPSTGELFF
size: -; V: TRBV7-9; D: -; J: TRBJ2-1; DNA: TGTGCCAGCAGCTTCGGCTTTAGGGGCGATGAGCAGTTCTTC; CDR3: CASSFGFRGDEQFF
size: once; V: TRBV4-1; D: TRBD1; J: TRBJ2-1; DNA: TGCGCCAGCAGCGCCTCAGACAGGGGAGACAATGAGCAGTTCTTC; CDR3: CASSASDRGDNEQFF
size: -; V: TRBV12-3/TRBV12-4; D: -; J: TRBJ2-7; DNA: TGTGCCAGCAGTTTGGCCCTTTACTACGAGCAGTACTTC; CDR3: CASSLALYYEQYF
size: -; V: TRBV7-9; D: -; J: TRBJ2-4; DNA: TGTGCCAGCAGCCCAGTGCCGGGGAAACAGTACTTC; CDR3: CASSPVPGKQYF
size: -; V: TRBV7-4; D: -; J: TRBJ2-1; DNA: TGTGCCAGCAGCCGATCTAGCGTCCCCTACAATGAGCAGTTCTTC; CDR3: CASSRSSVPYNEQFF
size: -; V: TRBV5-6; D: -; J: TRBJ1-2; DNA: TGTGCCAGCAGCTTGTGGGGGATACGAGGCTACACCTTC; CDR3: CASSLWGIRGYTF
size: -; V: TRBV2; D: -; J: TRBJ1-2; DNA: TGTGCCAGCAGTCGGGACGCAATTAACTATGGCTACACCTTC; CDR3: CASSRDAINYGYTF
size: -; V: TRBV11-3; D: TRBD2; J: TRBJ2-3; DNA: TGTGCCAGCAGCCTAACTAGCGATTGGGCAGATACGCAGTATTTT; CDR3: CASSLTSDWADTQYF
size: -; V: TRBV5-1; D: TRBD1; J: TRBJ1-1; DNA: TGCGCCAGCAGCTTGGGGACAGGGGCGCAGATGAACACTGAAGCTTTCTTT; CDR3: CASSLGTGAQMNTEAFF
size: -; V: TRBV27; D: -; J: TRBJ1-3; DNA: TGTGCCAGCAGACCGAGACAGTCCTCTGGAAACACCATATATTTT; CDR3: CASRPRQSSGNTIYF
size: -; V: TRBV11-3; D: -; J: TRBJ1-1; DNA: TGTGCCAGCAGCTTTCGGTCAGGGGTGGCTAAGAACACTGAAGCTTTCTTT; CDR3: CASSFRSGVAKNTEAFF
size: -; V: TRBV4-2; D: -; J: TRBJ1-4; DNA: TGTGCCAGCAGCCAAGCGTACGGAGTAACTAATGAAAAACTGTTTTTT; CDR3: CASSQAYGVTNEKLFF
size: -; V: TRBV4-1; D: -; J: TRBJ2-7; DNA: TGCGCCAGCAGTAAAAGTGGTGGGGGAAGCGAGCAGTACTTC; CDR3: CASSKSGGGSEQYF
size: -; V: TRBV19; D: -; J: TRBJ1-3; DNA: TGTGCCAGTAGTAAATATCCAGGAACTGGAAACACCATATATTTT; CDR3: CASSKYPGTGNTIYF
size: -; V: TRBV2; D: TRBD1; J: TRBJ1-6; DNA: TGTGCCAGCGGTAAGGGACAGGGATTTAATTCACCCCTCCACTTT; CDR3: CASGKGQGFNSPLHF
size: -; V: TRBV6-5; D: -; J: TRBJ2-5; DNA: TGTGCCAGCTTACTCCCCAACCAAGAGACCCAGTACTTC; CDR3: CASLLPNQETQYF
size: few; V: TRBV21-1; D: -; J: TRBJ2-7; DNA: TGTGCCAGCAGCACCTGGACAGGAAGGTGTTATCCCTACGAGCAGTACTTC; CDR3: CASSTWTGRCYPYEQYF
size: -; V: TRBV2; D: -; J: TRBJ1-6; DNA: TGTGCCAGCAGTGACGTCCCGGGCGGTAATTCACCCCTCCACTTT; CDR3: CASSDVPGGNSPLHF
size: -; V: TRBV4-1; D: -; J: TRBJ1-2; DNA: TGCGCCAGAGGCAGGACCGACTCCCCCTATGGCTACACCTTC; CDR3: CARGRTDSPYGYTF
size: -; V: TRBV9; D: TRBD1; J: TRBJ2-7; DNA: TGTGCCAGCAGCGCGTCGGGACAGACAACCTACGAGCAGTACTTC; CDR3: CASSASGQTTYEQYF
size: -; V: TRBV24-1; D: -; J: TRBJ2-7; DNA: TGTGCCACCAGTGATTTGATTAGTCGGATAGACCGCTACGAGCAGTACTTC; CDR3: CATSDLISRIDRYEQYF
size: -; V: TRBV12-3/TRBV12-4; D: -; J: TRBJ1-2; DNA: TGTGCCAGCAGTTTAGGCTTGGGCTACACCTTC; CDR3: CASSLGLGYTF
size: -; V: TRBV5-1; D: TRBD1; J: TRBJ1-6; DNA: TGCGCCAGCAGCTCAGGGACAGCAAATTCACCCCTCCACTTT; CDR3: CASSSGTANSPLHF
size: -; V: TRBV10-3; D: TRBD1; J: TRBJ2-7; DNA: TGTGCCATCAGCCAGGGGACAGCCTACGAGCAGTACTTC; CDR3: CAISQGTAYEQYF
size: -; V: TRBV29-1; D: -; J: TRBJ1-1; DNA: TGCAGCGCCCGGGGCGTACGGGCTTTCTTT; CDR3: CSARGVRAFF
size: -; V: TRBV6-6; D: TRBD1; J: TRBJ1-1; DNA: TGTGCCAGCAGTTACCCGCCGGGACAGAGGTCCACTGAAGCTTTCTTT; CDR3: CASSYPPGQRSTEAFF
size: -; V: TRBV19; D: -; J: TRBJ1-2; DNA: TGTGCCAGCCTTGATGAGGGGTCAATGGGGATCTATGGCTACACCTTC; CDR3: CASLDEGSMGIYGYTF
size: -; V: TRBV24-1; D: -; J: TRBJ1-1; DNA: TGTGCCAAACCCTGTGAGGGACCGAACACTGAAGCTTTCTTT; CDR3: CAKPCEGPNTEAFF
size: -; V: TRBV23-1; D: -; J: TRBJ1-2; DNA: TGCGCCAGTCTTAAAGGGAGCTATGGCTACACCTTC; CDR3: CASLKGSYGYTF
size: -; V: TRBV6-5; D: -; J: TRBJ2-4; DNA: TGTGCCAGCAGTTACTTCTGGAGTCCCAAAAACATTCAGTACTTC; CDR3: CASSYFWSPKNIQYF
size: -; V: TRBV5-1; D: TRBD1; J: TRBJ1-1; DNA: TGCGCCAGCAGCTATCGGACAGGGTTGAACACTGAAGCTTTCTTT; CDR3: CASSYRTGLNTEAFF
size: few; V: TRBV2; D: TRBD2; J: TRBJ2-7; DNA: TGTGCCAGCCGGGAGGGCAGGGTGGACGAGCAGTACTTC; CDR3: CASREGRVDEQYF
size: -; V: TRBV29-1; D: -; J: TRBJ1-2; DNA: TGCAGCGTTGATGAGGGCAGGGGATACTATGGCTACACCTTC; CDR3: CSVDEGRGYYGYTF
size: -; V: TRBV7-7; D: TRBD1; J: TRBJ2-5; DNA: TGTGCCAGCAGCTTACGGACAGGCCCTCCTCAAGAGACCCAGTACTTC; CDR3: CASSLRTGPPQETQYF